This T cell receptor (beta chain) was recorded in a study of blood T cell repertoires in COVID-19. Study-level background: The origin of the acute and convalescent COVID-19 samples was the United States, Italy and Spain.

The V gene's germline CDR1 is MDHEN and CDR2 SYDVKM. This CDR3 has 14 residues. The V gene lost 8 bases and the J gene lost 2 bases, with 13 bases spanning the gap. Original data processing: It was from reference gene primer amplification that nucleated cell counts were estimated. Assay used: immunoSEQ multiplex PCR; TCRdb lists only in-frame clones, some missing. Clonal size and the V and J genes are those of that table, whereas D and trimming came from the DNA. The repertoire holds 70,000 to 100,000 clones, with around 90% as singletons. Sequencing was done on a sample of peripheral blood. The source of this sequence is a woman of 80 years or more with active COVID-19. The chain is built from TRBV28 and TRBJ2-1, with TRBD2 as a possible D gene (6 bases). This CDR3 is CASFQGGAYNEQFF. For the CDR3, the DNA is TGTGCCAGCTTCCAAGGAGGGGCCTACAATGAGCAGTTCTTC.